A single TCR beta chain is shown here with its context. Its cognate antigen has yet to be identified. Base qualities were left out, and no much larger clone turns up one base away. These data are taken from a study of siplizumab effects on memory and regulatory T cells (dated 2019 in TCRdb). Notes on the research overall: The study looked at the effect of siplizumab, an anti-CD2 antibody, on alloreactive T-cell subsets in allogeneic mixed lymphocyte reactions made from human PBMCs.

Libraries were made using the immunoSEQ multiplex PCR assay. Roughly 10^5 TCR templates per sample were assayed on the deep sequencing platform. Genomic DNA extracted from sorted T cells was the material used for TCRbeta CDR3 sequencing. In the paper's pipeline: The R programming language was used for clonal analysis of TCRbeta CDR3 data. Unstimulated samples were compared with post-reaction CFSE-low samples to define alloreactive CD4+ and CD8+ clones. Regulatory or non-regulatory origin was assigned to alloreactive CD4+ clones by matching of sequences to sorted unstimulated Treg and non-Treg repertoires. Drawn from immuneACCESS, this table holds only the in-frame rearrangements with V and J called that TCRdb kept. Clones are partly lost; checked studies trace under half to an unresolved V gene and leave the rest unexplained. For V, J and clone size, that table is used; D and trimming come from the DNA. This sample has 100,000 to 110,000 clones in its table, and 91% of those were observed once. The ten largest clones take up roughly 0.16% of the sample.

What the research found in general, with its limitations: The suppressive function of proliferating Tregs from siplizumab cultures was not functionally confirmed. In reactions with siplizumab, an average of about 62% of mappable alloreactive CD4+ clones were Treg-derived, compared with approximately 29% in control reactions. Greater diversity appeared to be present in unstimulated naive T cells than in memory T cells, and a substantial contribution to the alloresponse seemed to be made by naive cells. Sequences below about 10^-5 frequency were poorly captured, so only a minor fraction of alloreactive clones could be mapped to unstimulated subsets. The cumulative frequency of alloreactive sequences traceable to unstimulated CD4+ memory T cells was significantly reduced by siplizumab. For roughly 80-96% of proliferating CD4+ or CD8+ clones, no naive or memory phenotype could be assigned.

Sorted unstimulated T cells and proliferating T cells recovered from mixed lymphocyte reactions were subjected to TCRbeta CDR3 sequencing. Fresh whole blood from approximately ten HLA-typed healthy donors was used to isolate PBMCs. The origin of this receptor is a human donor in good health. Sample: CD4+ T cells sorted from blood.

The CDR3 region reads CASSVEGGAGNIQYF. The DNA reads TGTGCCAGCAGCGTAGAGGGAGGGGCAGGAAACATTCAGTACTTC. In this chain, TRBV9 is recombined with TRBJ2-4; 7 junctional bases match TRBD2. V is pruned by 0 bases and J by 6 bases, leaving 6 bases of the junction without a gene match. CDR1 and CDR2 (SGDLS, YYNGEE) derive from the germline V gene. Counted from cysteine to phenylalanine, this CDR3 has 15 amino acids. The only DNA kept is the CDR3, 45 bases in frame from the first base. Outside the CDR3, residues come from the reference TRBV9 and TRBJ2-4 proteins, so the full variable domain is: DSGVTQTPKHLITATGQRVTLRCSPRSGDLSVYWYQQSLDQGLQFLIQYYNGEERAKGNILERFSAQQFPDLHSELNLSSLELGDSALYFCASSVEGGAGNIQYFGAGTRLSVL.